The present TCR beta chain was sequenced within a study of Ad26.COV2.S vaccination and SARS-CoV-2 variants (dated by TCRdb to the early 2020s). As for the study more broadly: Donors in the vaccine arm were drawn from COV1001, a phase I-IIa trial of Ad26.COV2.S in healthy adults that was multicentre, randomized, double-blind and placebo-controlled. Dosing of Ad26.COV2.S was intramuscular, at either 5x10^10 or 1x10^11 viral particles, delivered as one shot or as two shots spaced 56 days apart. Sequencing of the TCRbeta repertoire served to evaluate the specificity and breadth of SARS-CoV-2-reactive T cell receptors following Ad26.COV2.S vaccination. The TCR-sequenced set comprised approximately 30 samples: some 20 Ad26.COV2.S vaccine recipients, 5 placebo recipients and 8 SARS-CoV-2 convalescent individuals. Trial participants were randomized into five groups of five: low-dose or high-dose Ad26.COV2.S given once or twice, or placebo on both occasions. Investigators did not know the trial group allocation while performing experiments and assessing outcomes.

As regards this clone: Its antigen is unknown. Within one base of it there is no much larger clone, and no base qualities were kept.

Sequences DFQATT (CDR1) and SNEGSKA (CDR2) are obtained from the germline V gene (reference sequence). The CDR3, cysteine through phenylalanine, is 11 amino acids long. The CDR3 DNA has 33 bases and is translated from base 1. V gives up 6 bases and J gives up 8 bases, and the segment between their germline ends measures 13 bases. Broader findings and caveats from the paper: Higher spike-specific TCR breadth was observed in Ad26.COV2.S recipients than in placebo recipients (P = 0.0014). The study lacked the statistical power to compare responses across vaccine doses or regimens. Substantial breadth of spike-specific CD8+ and CD4+ T cell responses was reported after vaccination. Comparable non-spike TCR breadth was observed between vaccine and placebo recipients, consistent with only spike being contained in the vaccine. It was noted by the authors that total T cell responses may have been underestimated by the TCR breadth and depth analyses.

The immunoSEQ Assay was the method used to sequence TCRbeta CDR3 regions. After extraction, genomic DNA underwent amplification by bias-controlled multiplex PCR, followed by high-throughput sequencing. Per the original workflow: Collapsing and filtering of sequences were performed to quantify the absolute abundance of each unique TCRbeta CDR3 region. Usable DNA was measured by amplifying reference genes present in all nucleated cells, and TCRbeta template counts were normalized to that usable DNA to estimate T cell fraction. Repertoire TCRs were annotated as SARS-CoV-2-specific by exact matching of V gene, CDR3 amino acid sequence and J gene to a known reactive TCR set. The reference SARS-CoV-2 TCR set came from MIRA and was filtered for enrichment in COVID-19-positive ImmuneCODE repertoires, removing public or cross-reactive TCRs. Using the MIRA antigens, annotated TCRs were further analysed by specific ORF or by position within an ORF. Breadth was defined as the number of annotated unique rearrangements divided by the total number of unique productive rearrangements, and depth was defined as the summed frequency of the annotated unique rearrangements. TCR breadth was compared between groups using two-sided Wilcoxon rank-sum tests. The clones in this table, taken by TCRdb from immuneACCESS, are in-frame only. Not every clone is retained; where verified, under half of the shortfall comes from an unresolved V gene, and the cause of the rest is unknown. The V and J calls and clone size come from that table; D and trimming were worked out from the DNA. The sample data list a few hundred thousand clones, and about four fifths of these were observed just once. The ten largest clones take up around 7% of the sample.

What this sample's treatment or condition label stands for: around 19 received Ad26.COV2.S at low or high dose, single or two shots; about 5 received placebo; per-sample allocation not given. Repertoires of vaccine and placebo recipients were sequenced from samples collected on day 63 after the first injection. Cohort 1b enrolled some 25 adults aged 18-55 years at a single site in Boston, USA, between 29 July and 7 August 2020. As a vaccine, Ad26.COV2.S was a replication-incompetent adenovirus type 26 vector that expressed a prefusion-stabilized SARS-CoV-2 spike protein derived from the original Wuhan strain.

Sequencing was performed on peripheral blood, taken in a trial of Ad26.COV2.S vaccine versus placebo. The chain is made from TRBV20-1 and TRBJ1-2, with TRBD1 perhaps the D gene, on 5 matching bases. The clonotype was recovered from a person between 18 and 59 years old who received the Ad26.COV2.S COVID-19 vaccine or a placebo. The CDR3: CSATMGVGYTF. The nucleotide sequence is given as TGCAGTGCCACAATGGGGGTAGGCTACACCTTC.